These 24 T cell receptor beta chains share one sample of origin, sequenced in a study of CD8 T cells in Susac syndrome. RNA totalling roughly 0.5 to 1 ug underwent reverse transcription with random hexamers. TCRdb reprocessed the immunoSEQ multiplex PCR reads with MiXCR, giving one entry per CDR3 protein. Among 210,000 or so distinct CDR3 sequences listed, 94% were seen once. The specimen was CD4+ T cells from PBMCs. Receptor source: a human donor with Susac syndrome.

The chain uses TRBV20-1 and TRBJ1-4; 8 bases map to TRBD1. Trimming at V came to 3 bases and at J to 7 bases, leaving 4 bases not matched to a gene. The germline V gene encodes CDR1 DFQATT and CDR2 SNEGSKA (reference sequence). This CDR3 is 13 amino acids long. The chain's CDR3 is CSASWTGTEKLFF. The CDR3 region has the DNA TGCAGTGCTAGCTGGACAGGGACTGAAAAACTGTTTTTT.

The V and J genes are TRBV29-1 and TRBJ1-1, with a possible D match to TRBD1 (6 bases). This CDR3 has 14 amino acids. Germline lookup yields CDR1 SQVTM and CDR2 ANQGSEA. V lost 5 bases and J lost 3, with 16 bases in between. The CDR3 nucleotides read TGCAGCGTTCCCCGACCAGGGGAGCACACTGAAGCTTTCTTT. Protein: CSVPRPGEHTEAFF.

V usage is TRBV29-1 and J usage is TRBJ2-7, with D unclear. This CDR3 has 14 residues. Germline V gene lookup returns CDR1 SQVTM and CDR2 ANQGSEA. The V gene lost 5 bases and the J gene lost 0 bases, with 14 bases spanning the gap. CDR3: CSVQDGLSSYEQYF. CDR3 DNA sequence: TGCAGCGTTCAGGACGGGCTCAGCTCCTACGAGCAGTACTTC.

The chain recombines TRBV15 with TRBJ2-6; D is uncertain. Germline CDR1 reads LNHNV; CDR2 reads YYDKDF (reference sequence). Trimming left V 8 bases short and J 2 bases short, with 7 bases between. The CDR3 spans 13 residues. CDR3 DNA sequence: TGTGCCACCCGGGCCCCTGGGGCCAACGTCCTGACTTTC. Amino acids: CATRAPGANVLTF.

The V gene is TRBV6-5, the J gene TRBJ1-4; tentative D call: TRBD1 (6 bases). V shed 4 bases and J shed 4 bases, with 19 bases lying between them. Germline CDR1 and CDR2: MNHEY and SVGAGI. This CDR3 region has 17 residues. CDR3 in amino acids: CASSFRPVTGDNEKLFF. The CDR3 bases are TGTGCCAGCAGTTTCCGACCGGTGACAGGAGATAATGAAAAACTGTTTTTT.

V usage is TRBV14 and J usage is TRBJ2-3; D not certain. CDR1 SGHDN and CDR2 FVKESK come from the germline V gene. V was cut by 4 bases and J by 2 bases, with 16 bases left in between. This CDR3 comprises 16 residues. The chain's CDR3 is CASSPRGSSFTDTQYF. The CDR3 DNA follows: TGTGCCAGCAGCCCCCGTGGTAGCAGTTTCACAGATACGCAGTATTTT.

The CDR3 region has the DNA TGTGCCAGCAGCTTAGGAGGGGGCGTCCCCACAGATACGCAGTATTTT. It is translated as CASSLGGGVPTDTQYF. The chain joins TRBV7-6 to TRBJ2-3, with 7 nucleotides matching TRBD1. From germline, CDR1 is SGHVS and CDR2 FNYEAQ. The junction had 6 bases not matched to a gene; V was cut back by 1 base and J by 2 bases. The CDR3 runs 16 residues.

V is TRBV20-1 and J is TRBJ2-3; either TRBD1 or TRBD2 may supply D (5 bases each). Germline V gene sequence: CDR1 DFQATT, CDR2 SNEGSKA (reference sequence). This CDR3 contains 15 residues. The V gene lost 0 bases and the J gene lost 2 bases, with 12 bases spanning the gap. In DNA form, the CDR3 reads TGCAGTGCTAGAGACGGGACGGAGATCACAGATACGCAGTATTTT. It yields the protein CSARDGTEITDTQYF.

The DNA for the CDR3 is TGTGCCAGCAGCCAAGAGCTGGGACAGAGTAATGAAAAACTGTTTTTT. It encodes CASSQELGQSNEKLFF. V gene TRBV3-1 combines with J gene TRBJ1-4, with 7 bases fitting TRBD1. Germline CDR1 is LGHDT and CDR2 is YNNKEL (reference sequence). With V trimmed by 0 bases and J by 4 bases, 5 bases remained unmatched. The CDR3 is 16 amino acids.

DNA of the CDR3: TGTGCCAGCAGCATCTCTGGAAACACCATATATTTT. Translating gives CASSISGNTIYF. This rearrangement joins TRBV9 to TRBJ1-3, with D unclear. CDR1 is SGDLS and CDR2 is YYNGEE in the germline V gene. CDR3 length: 12 amino acids. V shed 4 bases and J shed 0 bases, with 2 bases lying between them.

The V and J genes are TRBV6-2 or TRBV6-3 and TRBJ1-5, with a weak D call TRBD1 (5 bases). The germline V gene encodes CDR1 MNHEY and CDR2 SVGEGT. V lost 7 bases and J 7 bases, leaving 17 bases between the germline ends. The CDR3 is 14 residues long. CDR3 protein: CASNMNLRGQPQHF. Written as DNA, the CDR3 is TGTGCCAGCAATATGAACCTAAGGGGCCAGCCCCAGCATTTT.

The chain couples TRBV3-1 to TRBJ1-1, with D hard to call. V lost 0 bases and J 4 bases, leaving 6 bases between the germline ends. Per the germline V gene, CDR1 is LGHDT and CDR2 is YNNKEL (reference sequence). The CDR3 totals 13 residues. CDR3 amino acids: CASSQEGITEAFF. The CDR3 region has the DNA TGTGCCAGCAGCCAAGAAGGGATCACTGAAGCTTTCTTT.

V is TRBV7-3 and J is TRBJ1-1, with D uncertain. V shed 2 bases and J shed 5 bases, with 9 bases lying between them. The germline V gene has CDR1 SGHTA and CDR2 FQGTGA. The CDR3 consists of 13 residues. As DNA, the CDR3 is TGTGCCAGCAGCTTAGCGCGGGAAACTGAAGCTTTCTTT. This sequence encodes CASSLARETEAFF.

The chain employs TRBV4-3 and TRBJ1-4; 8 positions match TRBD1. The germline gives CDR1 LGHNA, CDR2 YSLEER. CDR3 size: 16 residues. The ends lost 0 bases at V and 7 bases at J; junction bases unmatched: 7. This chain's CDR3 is CASSQDTGGHSEKLFF. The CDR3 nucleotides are TGCGCCAGCAGCCAAGATACAGGGGGACACTCTGAAAAACTGTTTTTT.

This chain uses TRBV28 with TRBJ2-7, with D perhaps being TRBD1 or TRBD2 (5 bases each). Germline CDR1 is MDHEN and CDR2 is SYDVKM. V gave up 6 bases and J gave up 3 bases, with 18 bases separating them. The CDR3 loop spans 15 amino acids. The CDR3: CASRPSGTDLYEQYF. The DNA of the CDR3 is TGTGCCAGCAGACCTTCCGGGACCGACCTCTACGAGCAGTACTTC.

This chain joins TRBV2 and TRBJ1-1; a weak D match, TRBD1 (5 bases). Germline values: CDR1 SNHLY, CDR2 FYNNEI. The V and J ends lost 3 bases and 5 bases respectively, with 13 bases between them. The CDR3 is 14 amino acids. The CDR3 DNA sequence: TGTGCCAGCAGTGAGGGGGTATGGAATACTGAAGCTTTCTTT. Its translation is CASSEGVWNTEAFF.

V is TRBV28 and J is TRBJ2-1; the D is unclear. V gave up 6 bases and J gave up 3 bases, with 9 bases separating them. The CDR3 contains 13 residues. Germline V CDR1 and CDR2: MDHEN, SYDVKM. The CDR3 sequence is CASSPTRYNEQFF. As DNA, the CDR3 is TGTGCCAGCAGCCCCACACGCTACAATGAGCAGTTCTTC. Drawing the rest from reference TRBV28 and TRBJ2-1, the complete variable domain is DVKVTQSSRYLVKRTGEKVFLECVQDMDHENMFWYRQDPGLGLRLIYFSYDVKMKEKGDIPEGYSVSREKKERFSLILESASTNQTSMYLCASSPTRYNEQFFGPGTRLTVL.

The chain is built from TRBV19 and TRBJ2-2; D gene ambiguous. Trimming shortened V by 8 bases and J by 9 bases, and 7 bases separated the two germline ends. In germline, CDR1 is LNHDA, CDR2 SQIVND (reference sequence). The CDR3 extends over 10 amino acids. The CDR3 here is CASGFWELFF. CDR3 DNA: TGTGCCAGTGGTTTCTGGGAGCTGTTTTTT. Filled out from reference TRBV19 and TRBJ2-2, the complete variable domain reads DGGITQSPKYLFRKEGQNVTLSCEQNLNHDAMYWYRQDPGQGLRLIYYSQIVNDFQKGDIAEGYSVSREKKESFPLTVTSAQKNPTAFYLCASGFWELFFGEGSRLTVL.

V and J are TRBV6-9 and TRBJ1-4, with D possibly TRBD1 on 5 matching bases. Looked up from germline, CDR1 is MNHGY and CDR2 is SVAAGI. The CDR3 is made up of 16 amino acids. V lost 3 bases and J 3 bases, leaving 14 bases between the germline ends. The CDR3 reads CASSYPPGLPNEKLFF. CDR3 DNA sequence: TGTGCCAGCAGTTACCCCCCAGGGCTTCCTAATGAAAAACTGTTTTTT.

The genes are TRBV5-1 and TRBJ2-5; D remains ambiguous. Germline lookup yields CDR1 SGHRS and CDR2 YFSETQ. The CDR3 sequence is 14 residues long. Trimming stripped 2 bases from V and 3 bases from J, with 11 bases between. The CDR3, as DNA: TGCGCCAGCAGCTTTGGCCAGACCGAAGAGACCCAGTACTTC. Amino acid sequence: CASSFGQTEETQYF.

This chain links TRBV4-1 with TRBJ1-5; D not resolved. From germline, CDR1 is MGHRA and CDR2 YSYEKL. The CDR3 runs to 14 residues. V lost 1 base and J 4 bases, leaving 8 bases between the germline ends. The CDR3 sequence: CASSQGVWNQPQHF. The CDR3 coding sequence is TGCGCCAGCAGCCAAGGGGTCTGGAATCAGCCCCAGCATTTT.

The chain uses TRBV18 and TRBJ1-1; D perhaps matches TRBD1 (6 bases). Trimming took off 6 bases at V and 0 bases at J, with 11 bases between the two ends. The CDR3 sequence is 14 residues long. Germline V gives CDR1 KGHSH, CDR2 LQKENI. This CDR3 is CASSTGLMNTEAFF. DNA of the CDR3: TGTGCCAGCTCGACAGGATTAATGAACACTGAAGCTTTCTTT.

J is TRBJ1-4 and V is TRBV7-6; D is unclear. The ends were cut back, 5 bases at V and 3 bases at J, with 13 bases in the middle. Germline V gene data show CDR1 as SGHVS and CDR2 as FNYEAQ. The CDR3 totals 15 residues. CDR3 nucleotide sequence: TGTGCCAGCAGCCCCGCCCGGAGGCCTAATGAAAAACTGTTTTTT. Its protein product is CASSPARRPNEKLFF.

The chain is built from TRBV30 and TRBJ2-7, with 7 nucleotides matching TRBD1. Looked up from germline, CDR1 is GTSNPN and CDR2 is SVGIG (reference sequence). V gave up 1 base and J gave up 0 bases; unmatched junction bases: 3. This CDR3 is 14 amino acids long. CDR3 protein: CAWSAGTASYEQYF. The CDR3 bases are TGTGCCTGGAGTGCCGGGACAGCCTCCTACGAGCAGTACTTC.